The source of this T cell receptor (beta chain) is a study of blood T cells in healthy people across ages (dated by TCRdb to 2013 to 2016). As for the study more broadly: Template switching captured roughly one uniquely barcoded TCR beta cDNA molecule per two T cells in model experiments. The study measured age-related changes in TCR beta repertoire diversity using deep sequencing normalized with unique cDNA molecular identifiers. Donors were grouped into four age groups: young (average roughly 17 years), middle-aged (approximately 41), aged (approximately 58) and long-lived (around 82). To avoid experimental bias, donors of different ages were randomly spread across the sequencing lanes. Two additional independent replicas of 1 million unique cDNA reads from the same blood draw were analyzed for two donors (one aged 18 to 30 and one aged 80 or older).

Systemically healthy Caucasian individuals from Russia, some 38 in total and aged roughly 6 to 100 years, were included as donors. Each donor gave approximately 9.3 milliliters of peripheral blood, collected into EDTA-treated Vacutainer tubes. PBMCs were isolated by Ficoll-Paque density-gradient centrifugation, with at least 6 million obtained per sample. Trizol reagent was used to extract total RNA from PBMCs, with at least 5.5 micrograms per sample. Naive CD45RAhigh/CD27high T cell percentages were measured by flow cytometry on a PBMC aliquot from every donor. The germline V gene supplies CDR1 MNHNS and CDR2 SASEGT. Spanning cysteine to phenylalanine, the CDR3 consists of 13 amino acids. The entry retains the CDR3 DNA only, 39 bases that are in frame from base 1. A word on this clonotype: What antigen it recognizes has not been identified. No base quality information exists; no much larger clone differs at one position.

On the study overall, not on this receptor specifically: Because donor CMV infection status was unknown, age-related changes in expanded clonotypes were potentially confounded. Bulk unsorted PBMC profiling prevented conclusive comparison of naive and antigen-experienced compartments. Estimates of total diversity based on one million sequenced T cells were considered lower bounds and underestimates. There was a strong correlation between observed TCR beta diversity and the percentage of naive T cells measured by flow cytometry. Observed TCR beta diversity per million T cells fell roughly linearly with age, and a significant reduction was already apparent by age roughly 40. Compared with the aged group, more naive CD4+ T cells, fewer expanded clones and increased TCR diversity were shown by the long-lived group, suggesting age selection.

The library was made by 5' RACE. The data were produced on an Illumina HiSeq 2500. A second PCR of about 7 to 12 cycles was run with a J-beta primer mix and a sample-barcoded 5' primer. A unique molecular identifier was introduced onto each TCR beta cDNA molecule by a template-switch 5' adaptor carrying 12 random nucleotides. At least 3 million CDR3-containing paired-end reads were obtained from each sample. First-strand cDNA was synthesized from all RNA with the Mint cDNA synthesis kit, primed by a TRBC-specific oligonucleotide. All cDNA was treated with uracil-DNA glycosylase and then went through a first 18-cycle PCR with the universal primers M1SS and BC2_uni_R. The authors' pipeline ran thus. For normalization, 1 million high-quality reads, each with a distinct molecular identifier, were randomly selected from each sample. Reads sharing molecular identifiers were discarded rather than binned into consensus sequences. MiTCR, with a Q25 quality threshold and the strictest error-elimination algorithm, was used for CDR3 identification, clonotype clustering and error correction. A nonparametric unseen species model using Euler transformation provided a lower-bound estimate of total TCR beta diversity. Through fastp at Q25 and MiXCR, TCRdb rebuilt clones from the public reads, retaining in-frame beta chains. Each entry is one CDR3 protein sequence, shown with its most common DNA and genes. TCRdb's processing, not the authors', yielded these V and J calls. This sample is represented by hundreds of thousands of distinct CDR3 sequences; about 42% of them were singletons. The ten largest make up 15% to 20% of the sample.

The sample comprised blood. The clonotype comes from an elderly man in good health. The chain is made from TRBV6-1 and TRBJ2-5; the D gene cannot be named for sure. Matching the DNA end better, TRBJ2-7 makes the J call doubtful. CDR3 protein: CASSDMGPGEQYF. At the DNA level, the sequence is TGTGCCAGCAGTGATATGGGTCCTGGCGAGCAGTACTTC.